Listed below are T cell receptor beta chains from one sample, sequenced in a study of a mutant IDH1 vaccine in newly diagnosed glioma. Assay used: immunoSEQ multiplex PCR; TCRdb lists only in-frame clones, some missing. The data show tens of thousands of clones, around three quarters seen once. The sequencing here drew on PBMCs, taken from a glioma patient treated with radiotherapy, temozolomide or both. These receptors all come from a woman between 40 and 55 years old with glioma. Both conserved end residues are part of each CDR3. The order of the fields is D gene, J gene, V gene, clone size, CDR3 DNA, CDR3 protein. A D gene is named only where the DNA matches it firmly. Part of the rows lack a size; the others show once, few, many or a class for expanded clones.

>NA|TRBJ2-7|TRBV5-5|NA
TGTGCCAGCAGCGAAGGCTACGAGCAGTACTTC
CASSEGYEQYF
>NA|TRBJ1-1|TRBV18|NA
TGTGCCAGCTCACCCCAAGTCGAGGGAACGACTGAAGCTTTCTTT
CASSPQVEGTTEAFF
>NA|TRBJ2-7|TRBV19|NA
TGTGCCGGTAGCCCTAGACAGTTAAACTACGAGCAGTACTTC
CAGSPRQLNYEQYF
>TRBD1|TRBJ2-3|TRBV4-3|NA
TGCGCCAGCAGCCAAGTCGGACAGGAATACACAGATACGCAGTATTTT
CASSQVGQEYTDTQYF
>NA|TRBJ2-7|TRBV2|NA
TGTGCCAGCAGCCAGCAGGAGCAGTACTTC
CASSQQEQYF
>NA|TRBJ2-5|TRBV5-1|NA
TGCGCCAGCGGCGCTCGGTCGGGCGGCGACCAAGAGACCCAGTACTTC
CASGARSGGDQETQYF
>TRBD1|TRBJ1-1|TRBV4-3|once
TGCGCCAGCAGCAGACAGGGGATGAACACTGAAGCTTTCTTT
CASSRQGMNTEAFF
>NA|TRBJ1-5|TRBV30|NA
TGTGCCTGGAGTGTGGGGAGAAATCAGCCCCAGCATTTT
CAWSVGRNQPQHF
>TRBD1|TRBJ1-6|TRBV7-9|NA
TGTGCCAGCAGCGGGACAGCTTATAATTCACCCCTCCACTTT
CASSGTAYNSPLHF
>NA|TRBJ1-4|TRBV10-3|NA
TGTGCCATCAGTGTGGTTGCTAATGAAAAACTGTTTTTT
CAISVVANEKLFF
>NA|TRBJ1-1|TRBV29-1|NA
TGCAGCGTTGGTCCTTCCCTGAACACTGAAGCTTTCTTT
CSVGPSLNTEAFF
>TRBD1|TRBJ1-4|TRBV7-9|NA
TGTGCCAGCAGCCCCCTAGACAGGGGGCGAGAAAAACTGTTTTTT
CASSPLDRGREKLFF
>NA|TRBJ2-7|TRBV5-1|NA
TGCGCCAGCAGCCCTTCGACAACCGAGCAGTACTTC
CASSPSTTEQYF
>NA|TRBJ2-6|TRBV6-5|NA
TGTGCCAGCACAGGGGCTGGGGCCAACGTCCTGACTTTC
CASTGAGANVLTF
>TRBD1|TRBJ1-2|TRBV2|NA
TGTGCCAGCAGCGGGACAGCTAACTATGGCTACACCTTC
CASSGTANYGYTF
>TRBD2|TRBJ2-3|TRBV11-3|NA
TGTGCCAGCAGCTTTGGGACTAGCGGGGGGGCCGATACGCAGTATTTT
CASSFGTSGGADTQYF
>NA|TRBJ2-7|TRBV7-6|NA
TGTGCCAGCAGCTTAGCCGGGCAGCGCGAGCAGTACTTC
CASSLAGQREQYF
>NA|TRBJ2-2|TRBV5-1|NA
TGCGCCAGCAGCTTATCGTTACAGAACACCGGGGAGCTGTTTTTT
CASSLSLQNTGELFF
>NA|TRBJ2-1|TRBV7-2|NA
TGTGCCAGCAGCTTAGGCCTAGGCCTCGGTGAGCAGTTCTTC
CASSLGLGLGEQFF
>TRBD2|TRBJ2-5|TRBV13|NA
TGTGCCAGCACCACGGGACTAGCGGGGGCAGGAGAGACCCAGTACTTC
CASTTGLAGAGETQYF
>NA|TRBJ2-5|TRBV30|NA
TGTGCCTGGACAGGGTGGTTGGGAGAGACCCAGTACTTC
CAWTGWLGETQYF
>NA|TRBJ1-1|TRBV6-5|NA
TGTGCCAGCAGTTACGCTTTGAGAGGCGCTGAAGCTTTCTTT
CASSYALRGAEAFF
>NA|TRBJ1-2|TRBV10-1|few
TGCGCCAGCAGTGACGATAACTATGGCTACACCTTC
CASSDDNYGYTF
>NA|TRBJ1-1|TRBV7-9|few
TGTGCCACCGATCGGACAGCCAACACTGAAGCTTTCTTT
CATDRTANTEAFF
>NA|TRBJ2-1|TRBV4-3|NA
TGCGCCAGCAGCCAAGACCGGGAGACCTACAATGAGCAGTTCTTC
CASSQDRETYNEQFF
>NA|TRBJ1-1|TRBV30|NA
TGTGCCTGGATGGTATCAGGGAACACTGAAGCTTTCTTT
CAWMVSGNTEAFF
>NA|TRBJ2-3|TRBV18|NA
TGTGCCAGCTCACCACCGTCGTTCACAGATACGCAGTATTTT
CASSPPSFTDTQYF
>TRBD1|TRBJ2-1|TRBV5-1|NA
TGCGCCAGCAGCGCGGGACAGGGGGCACGGGAGCAGTTCTTC
CASSAGQGAREQFF
>NA|TRBJ1-4|TRBV19|NA
TGTGCCAGTAGTCTCAGGAGGGCAACTAATGAAAAACTGTTTTTT
CASSLRRATNEKLFF
>TRBD1|TRBJ2-7|TRBV2|NA
TGTGCCGGACGGGACAGAAGCTCCTACGAGCAGTACTTC
CAGRDRSSYEQYF
>NA|TRBJ2-3|TRBV5-4|NA
TGTGCCAGCAGCGCGGCTAGCACAGATACGCAGTATTTT
CASSAASTDTQYF